The TCR beta chain under discussion was sequenced for a study of blood T cell repertoires in COVID-19. Study details: From T cells, B-cell-depleted T cells, or PBMCs came the material, which was cDNA or gDNA.

The table came from immunoSEQ multiplex PCR; TCRdb's copy has only in-frame clones and leaves some out. The data contain 380,000 or so clones, more than 80% of them singletons. Sequenced input: peripheral blood. This TCR derives from a man aged 35 to 55 with acute or convalescent COVID-19.

The CDR3 sequence is CASSVEGRGLGQPQHF. The DNA for the CDR3 is TGTGCCAGTAGTGTCGAGGGCAGGGGGCTAGGACAGCCCCAGCATTTT. The chain has TRBV19 and TRBJ1-5; 8 bases match TRBD1. Germline trimming cut 5 bases from V and 7 bases from J; bases unmatched to any gene: 13. The germline CDR1 and CDR2 sequences are LNHDA and SQIVND (reference sequence). The CDR3 has 16 amino acids.